The source of this T cell receptor (beta chain) is a study of cytomegalovirus exposure and HLA in healthy donors. It was with 60 Vbeta and 13 Jbeta primers that the PCR ran. Clones were read by immunoSEQ multiplex PCR, and TCRdb kept only the in-frame ones, dropping some. This table holds 150,000 to 200,000 clones, 70% to 85% found once. CDR3 length equals 15 residues. Trimming left V 2 bases short and J 11 bases short, with 21 bases between. Per germline, CDR1 SEHNR and CDR2 FQNEAQ (reference sequence). The specimen was PBMCs. The source of this sequence is a man aged 50 to 60 in good health and CMV-seropositive. J is TRBJ1-1 and V is TRBV7-9, with D perhaps matching TRBD1 (6 bases). The CDR3 protein is CASSLSLTGRGRAFF. In DNA form, the CDR3 reads TGTGCCAGCAGCTTAAGTCTTACAGGGAGGGGAAGGGCTTTCTTT.